This TCR beta chain was recorded in a study of T cells after yellow fever vaccination. At the level of the study: SMART-Seq v4 Ultra Low Input prepared the low-cell-number fractions.

At least ten counts were recorded for this clonotype. Antigen specificity is unknown. TCRdb redid the calling of the 5' RACE reads with MiXCR, one entry per CDR3 protein. This table holds a few hundred thousand distinct CDR3 sequences, 8.7% found once. Study results and caveats: Clonotypes shared by both compartments, CD4 and CD8, made up a small share.

With 8 bases clipped from V and 7 bases from J, the junction kept 8 bases outside the gene matches. The germline gives CDR1 LGHNT, CDR2 FRNRAP. The CDR3 has 13 amino acids. The TCR was taken from a man aged 18-30 years who received the YFV17D yellow fever vaccine. The chain joins TRBV12-5 to TRBJ1-5; TRBD1 agrees at 7 bases. The specimen comprised CD4+ T cells sorted from PBMCs, sampled 5 days after the yellow fever booster vaccination. CDR3 amino acids: CASHGGGTQPQHF. In nucleotides, the CDR3 is TGTGCTAGTCACGGAGGGGGCACCCAGCCCCAGCATTTT.